This T cell receptor (beta chain) was recorded in a study of identical twins. Template switching, a step in the protocol, added a universal primer site, and cDNA carried unique molecular identifiers. TCRdb recomputed calls from the 5' RACE reads with MiXCR, one row per CDR3 protein. The sample contains 570,000 or so distinct CDR3 sequences, around 9.6% of which appear only once. The J segment lost 9 bases and the V segment lost 0 bases, leaving 10 bases of the junction unmatched. This CDR3 region has 14 residues. Germline values: CDR1 DFQATT, CDR2 SNEGSKA (reference sequence). The data also belong to a second study, concerning yellow fever vaccine responses in identical twins.

The sequencing input was PBMCs. The rearrangement links TRBV20-1 to TRBJ2-7, with 8 bases lining up with TRBD2. The origin of this receptor is a woman younger than 35 in good health. The CDR3 DNA reads TGCAGTGCTAGAGAGGCGGGAGGAGTAAGGGGGCAGTACTTC. Protein product: CSAREAGGVRGQYF.